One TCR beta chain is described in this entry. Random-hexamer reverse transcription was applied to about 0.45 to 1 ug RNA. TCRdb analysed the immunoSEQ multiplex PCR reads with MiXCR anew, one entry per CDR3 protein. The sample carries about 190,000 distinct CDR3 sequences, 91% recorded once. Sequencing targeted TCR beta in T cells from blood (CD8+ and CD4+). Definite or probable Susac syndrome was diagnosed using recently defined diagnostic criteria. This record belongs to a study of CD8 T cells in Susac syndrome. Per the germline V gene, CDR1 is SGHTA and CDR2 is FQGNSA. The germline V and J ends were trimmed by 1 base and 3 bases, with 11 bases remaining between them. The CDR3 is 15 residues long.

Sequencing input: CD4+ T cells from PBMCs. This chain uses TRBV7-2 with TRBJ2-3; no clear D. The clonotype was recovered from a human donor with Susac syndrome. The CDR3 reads CASSLDRTTTDTQYF. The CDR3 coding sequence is TGTGCCAGCAGCTTAGACCGCACGACTACAGATACGCAGTATTTT. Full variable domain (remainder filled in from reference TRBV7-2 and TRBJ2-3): GAGVSQSPSNKVTEKGKDVELRCDPISGHTALYWYRQSLGQGLEFLIYFQGNSAPDKSGLPSDRFSAERTGGSVSTLTIQRTQQEDSAVYLCASSLDRTTTDTQYFGPGTRLTVL.